This passage covers 2 T cell receptor beta chains from one sample sequenced in a study of T cell changes during pregnancy in multiple sclerosis. Only in-frame clones appear in the TCRdb table, and some are missing; sequencing was by immunoSEQ multiplex PCR. Counted here are about 40,000 clones, roughly 90% occurring once; the ten biggest clones make up less than 8.5%. The sample in question was CD8+ T cells from peripheral blood mononuclear cells, obtained before pregnancy. All receptors derive from a female donor with multiple sclerosis, enrolled in a pregnancy study.

The chain carries TRBV19 and TRBJ2-1, with 7 nucleotides matching TRBD2. This CDR3 comprises 11 residues. The V segment lost 5 bases and the J segment 10 bases; nucleotides outside the gene matches: 2. Germline V gene lookup returns CDR1 LNHDA and CDR2 SQIVND (reference sequence). The CDR3 bases are TGTGCCAGTAGTCTGGGACTAGAGCAGTTCTTC. Translated: CASSLGLEQFF.

The chain employs TRBV29-1 and TRBJ2-3, with D maybe TRBD2 (5 bases). V lost 3 bases and J 5 bases, leaving 12 bases between the germline ends. The germline gives CDR1 SQVTM, CDR2 ANQGSEA. The length of the CDR3 is 13 residues. The CDR3 DNA follows: TGCAGCGTTGAGGACTCGAACTTAGATACGCAGTATTTT. This translates into CSVEDSNLDTQYF.